This is a list of T cell receptor beta chains from one sample in a study of response to subunit inactivated influenza vaccine. TCRdb reanalysed the RT-PCR reads using MiXCR and keeps one entry per CDR3 protein. The data hold around 540,000 distinct CDR3 sequences, with around 11% observed a single time. The sample here was PBMCs from blood, taken on the day of vaccination. These receptor sequences come from a man over 45 who received an inactivated influenza vaccine. CDR3s include the opening cysteine and the closing phenylalanine or tryptophan. The D gene is left open where the match is weak. Part of the rows lack a size; the others show once, few, many or a class for expanded clones.

abundance	j_gene	v_gene	d_gene	CDR3aa	CDR3nt
few	TRBJ2-1	TRBV24-1	.	CATSDTVRQFF	TGTGCCACCAGTGATACAGTACGACAGTTCTTC
few	TRBJ2-1	TRBV9	TRBD2	CASSGVLAGGYNEQFF	TGTGCCAGCAGCGGAGTCCTAGCGGGGGGGTACAATGAGCAGTTCTTC
many	TRBJ2-1	TRBV20-1	TRBD2	CSAPDASGAHNEQFF	TGCAGTGCCCCCGATGCTAGCGGGGCGCACAATGAGCAGTTCTTC
.	TRBJ2-5	TRBV25-1	TRBD1	CASKGQGDVGQYF	TGTGCCAGCAAGGGACAGGGGGATGTCGGCCAGTACTTC
many	TRBJ2-7	TRBV5-1	.	CASSLNRRTYEQYF	TGCGCCAGCAGCTTGAACAGGCGCACCTACGAGCAGTACTTC
few	TRBJ2-1	TRBV4-2	.	CASSHQVPGRGEQFF	TGTGCCAGCAGCCACCAGGTTCCGGGACGGGGTGAGCAGTTCTTC
.	TRBJ2-4	TRBV12-3/TRBV12-4	.	CASSPKGRQYF	TGTGCCAGCAGCCCAAAAGGAAGACAGTACTTC
many	TRBJ1-2	TRBV6-2/TRBV6-3	.	CASRPLGSNYGYTF	TGTGCCAGCAGGCCTCTTGGATCTAACTATGGCTACACCTTC
.	TRBJ2-1	TRBV4-2	TRBD2	CASSQGERGVNDQFF	TGTGCCAGCAGCCAAGGTGAGCGGGGAGTGAATGATCAGTTCTTC
.	TRBJ2-1	TRBV30	.	CAWSSGDNEQFF	TGTGCCTGGAGTTCCGGGGACAATGAGCAGTTCTTC
.	TRBJ2-7	TRBV4-2	.	CASSQAPGTFYEQYF	TGTGCCAGCAGCCAAGCCCCGGGGACATTTTACGAGCAGTACTTC